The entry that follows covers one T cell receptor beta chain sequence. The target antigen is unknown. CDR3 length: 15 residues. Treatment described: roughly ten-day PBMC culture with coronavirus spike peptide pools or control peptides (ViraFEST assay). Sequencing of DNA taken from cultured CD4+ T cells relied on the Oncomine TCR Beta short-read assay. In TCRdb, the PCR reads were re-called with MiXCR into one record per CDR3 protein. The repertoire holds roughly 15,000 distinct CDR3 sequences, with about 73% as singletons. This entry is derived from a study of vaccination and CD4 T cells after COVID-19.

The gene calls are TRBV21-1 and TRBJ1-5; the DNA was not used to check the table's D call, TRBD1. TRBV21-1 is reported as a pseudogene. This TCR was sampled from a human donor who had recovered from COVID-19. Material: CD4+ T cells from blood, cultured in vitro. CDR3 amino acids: CASSNQVSSLEPQHF. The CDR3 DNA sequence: TGTGCCAGCAGCAACCAAGTCAGTTCCCTGGAGCCCCAGCATTTT.